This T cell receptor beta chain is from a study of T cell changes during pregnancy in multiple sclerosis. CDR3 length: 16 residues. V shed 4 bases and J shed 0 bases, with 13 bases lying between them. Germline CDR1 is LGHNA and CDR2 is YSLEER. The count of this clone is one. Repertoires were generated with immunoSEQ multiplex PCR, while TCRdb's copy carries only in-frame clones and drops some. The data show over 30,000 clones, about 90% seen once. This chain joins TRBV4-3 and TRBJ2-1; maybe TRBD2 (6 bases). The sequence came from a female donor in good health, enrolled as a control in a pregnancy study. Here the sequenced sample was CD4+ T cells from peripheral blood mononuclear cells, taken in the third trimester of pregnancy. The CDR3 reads CASSPDSGGSYNEQFF. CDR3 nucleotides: TGCGCCAGCAGCCCAGATAGCGGAGGCTCCTACAATGAGCAGTTCTTC.